These 16 T cell receptor beta chains were all obtained from the same sample, sequenced in a study of blood T cell repertoires in COVID-19. The table came from immunoSEQ multiplex PCR; TCRdb's copy has only in-frame clones and leaves some out. The data show under 200,000 clones, roughly 80% seen once. Specimen: peripheral blood. The source of these receptors is a human donor with acute or convalescent COVID-19. The donor label of this sample is uncertain.

The chain is built from TRBV25-1 and TRBJ1-3; TRBD1 might be the D (6 bases). The CDR3 has 13 residues. Per the germline V gene, CDR1 is MGHDK and CDR2 is SYGVNS. V dropped 6 bases and J dropped 7 bases, with 13 bases sitting between them. CDR3 loop: CASSLGGANTIYF. The CDR3 region has the DNA TGTGCCAGCAGCCTAGGGGGGGCCAACACCATATATTTT.

This clone turned up a few times. V usage is TRBV29-1 and J usage is TRBJ1-2; tentative D call: TRBD1 (5 bases). The germline V gene has CDR1 SQVTM and CDR2 ANQGSEA. This CDR3 is built from 16 residues. V was pared by 0 bases and J by 4 bases, with 18 bases between. CDR3 region: CSVEDLRSGPLYGYTF. The CDR3 DNA follows: TGCAGCGTTGAAGACCTCCGGTCAGGGCCCCTCTATGGCTACACCTTC.

The chain is built from TRBV30 and TRBJ1-1; 12 bases match TRBD1. The CDR3 length is 15 residues. Trimming cost V 0 bases and J 4 bases; bases outside gene matches: 3. Germline V lookup: CDR1 GTSNPN, CDR2 SVGIG (reference sequence). The CDR3 DNA reads TGTGCCTGGAGTGTCGGGACAGGGGGCGGCACTGAAGCTTTCTTT. Its translation is CAWSVGTGGGTEAFF.

The CDR3: CASSLTGVGELFF. CDR3 DNA: TGTGCCAGCAGCTTAACAGGGGTCGGGGAGCTGTTTTTT. This chain uses TRBV11-3 with TRBJ2-2; 7 bases map to TRBD1. V was pared by 2 bases and J by 7 bases, with 1 base of the junction left unmatched. The V gene's germline CDR1 is SGHNT and CDR2 YENEEA. The CDR3 covers 13 residues. The full variable domain, with the rest looked up from reference TRBV11-3 and TRBJ2-2, is EAGVVQSPRYKIIEKKQPVAFWCNPISGHNTLYWYLQNLGQGPELLIRYENEEAVDDSQLPKDRFSAERLKGVDSTLKIQPAELGDSAVYLCASSLTGVGELFFGEGSRLTVL.

This rearrangement joins TRBV7-2 to TRBJ1-5; D gene uncertain. In germline, CDR1 is SGHTA, CDR2 FQGNSA. Trimming took off 1 base at V and 6 bases at J, with 10 bases between the two ends. The CDR3 extends over 14 amino acids. This CDR3 is CASSLEQSGQPQHF. In nucleotides, the CDR3 is TGTGCCAGCAGCTTAGAGCAATCCGGTCAGCCCCAGCATTTT.

The chain carries TRBV2 and TRBJ2-2; the D gene is possibly TRBD1 (5 bases). Germline V CDR1 and CDR2: SNHLY, FYNNEI. V lost 3 bases and J lost 7, with 6 bases in between. The CDR3 length is 12 residues. The CDR3 here is CASSEGLGELFF. The CDR3 DNA reads TGTGCCAGCAGTGAGGGGCTCGGGGAGCTGTTTTTT.

The chain has TRBV5-1 and TRBJ2-5, with D possibly TRBD1 on 5 matching bases. V was shortened by 7 bases and J by 5 bases, with 18 bases between the two germline ends. CDR1 is SGHRS and CDR2 is YFSETQ in the germline V gene. The CDR3 runs to 14 residues. The CDR3 DNA reads as TGCGCCAGCGGGGCCCAGGGAAACGGGGAGACCCAGTACTTC. It is translated as CASGAQGNGETQYF.

The V and J genes are TRBV5-1 and TRBJ2-1; 12 bases agree with TRBD2. The CDR3 is 17 amino acids. V was pared by 0 bases and J by 4 bases, with 5 bases of the junction left unmatched. Germline-derived CDR1 and CDR2 are SGHRS and YFSETQ. The CDR3, as DNA: TGCGCCAGCAGCTTGGGCCTAGCGGGAGGGTGGTACAATGAGCAGTTCTTC. Translating gives CASSLGLAGGWYNEQFF.

The chain recombines TRBV19 with TRBJ2-6, with 8 bases matching TRBD2. V lost 5 bases, J lost 0 bases, and 6 bases stayed unmatched. Germline CDR1 is LNHDA and CDR2 is SQIVND (reference sequence). This CDR3 spans 17 amino acids. CDR3 sequence: CASSGSGTISGANVLTF. In nucleotides, the CDR3 is TGTGCCAGTAGTGGTAGCGGGACCATCTCTGGGGCCAACGTCCTGACTTTC.

The chain recombines TRBV29-1 with TRBJ2-7; D is unclear. The V end lost 7 bases, the J end lost 3 bases, and 10 bases lay between the germline ends. This CDR3 has 11 residues. The V gene's germline CDR1 is SQVTM and CDR2 ANQGSEA. CDR3 bases: TGCAGCGCCCTCCCCCGCTACGAGCAGTACTTC. It encodes CSALPRYEQYF.

This clone was seen only a few times. The gene calls are TRBV5-6 and TRBJ1-5; perhaps TRBD1 as D (6 bases). With 1 base removed from V and 0 bases from J, the gap between germline ends came to 11 bases. The CDR3 is made up of 16 amino acids. Germline V gene lookup returns CDR1 SGHDT and CDR2 YYEEEE. In DNA form, the CDR3 reads TGTGCCAGCAGCTTGCAGGGGAAGGTTAGCAATCAGCCCCAGCATTTT. Amino acids: CASSLQGKVSNQPQHF.

The chain uses TRBV7-9 and TRBJ2-4; D gene uncertain. This CDR3 contains 11 residues. V shed 5 bases and J shed 8 bases, with 7 bases lying between them. Germline CDR1 and CDR2: SEHNR and FQNEAQ (reference sequence). CDR3 amino acids: CASSQRDIQYF. The CDR3 coding sequence is TGTGCCAGCAGCCAGCGAGACATTCAGTACTTC.

The chain combines TRBV19 with TRBJ1-6; maybe TRBD1 (5 bases). Looked up from germline, CDR1 is LNHDA and CDR2 is SQIVND (reference sequence). Deletions cut 10 bases from V and 5 bases from J, with 15 bases between. The CDR3 has 14 residues. CDR3 protein: CATRANANNSPLHF. Written as DNA, the CDR3 is TGTGCCACCAGGGCGAACGCCAATAATTCACCCCTCCACTTT.

The V gene is TRBV15, the J gene TRBJ1-4; TRBD1 aligns across 9 bases. The trim removed 0 bases at V and 8 bases at J, leaving 4 bases unmatched. There are 15 residues in the CDR3. Germline V CDR1 and CDR2: LNHNV, YYDKDF (reference sequence). This CDR3 is CATSRDRQGGEKLFF. The CDR3 DNA sequence: TGTGCCACCAGCAGAGACCGACAGGGGGGGGAAAAACTGTTTTTT.

The V call is TRBV3-1 (or the pseudogene TRBV3-2), the J call TRBJ2-5; D gene uncertain. CDR3 length equals 12 residues. The V gene lost 1 base and the J gene lost 9 bases, with 9 bases spanning the gap. Germline V gene data show CDR1 as LGHDT and CDR2 as YNNKEL (reference sequence). The CDR3 coding sequence is TGTGCCAGCAGCCAAGTATCAGTGCCCCAGTACTTC. Translation gives CASSQVSVPQYF.

Turning to this clone: Other DNA sequences in the sample encode the same CDR3. The chain carries TRBV7-9 and TRBJ2-7, with TRBD1 as a possible D gene (6 bases). This CDR3 has 12 residues. Trimming pared 5 bases from V and 3 bases from J, leaving 8 bases between. Germline CDR1 and CDR2: SEHNR and FQNEAQ (reference sequence). This CDR3 reads CASSLTGYEQYF. In DNA, the CDR3 is TGTGCCAGCAGCCTGACAGGCTACGAGCAGTACTTC.